This T cell receptor (beta chain) stems from a study of OX40 agonist ivuxolimab in advanced cancers. Germline lookup yields CDR1 SGHTA and CDR2 FQGNSA. Trimming left V 1 base short and J 3 bases short, with 13 bases between. The CDR3 loop spans 15 amino acids. This clone is a singleton in its sample. Generated by immunoSEQ multiplex PCR, the TCRdb table keeps only in-frame clones and is missing some. The sample records roughly 77,000 clones, approximately 90% being singletons. The TCR originated in an adult with an advanced solid tumor such as melanoma, head and neck, liver or kidney cancer. The genes are TRBV7-2 and TRBJ2-7, with a tentative D call TRBD2 (5 bases). Sample: CD4+ or CD8+ T cells sorted from blood, taken in a trial of the OX40 agonist ivuxolimab. CDR3 region: CASSLGRSAIYEQYF. The CDR3 DNA is TGTGCCAGCAGCTTAGGGAGGTCGGCTATCTACGAGCAGTACTTC.